This is a list of T cell receptor beta chains from one sample in a study of response to subunit inactivated influenza vaccine. TCRdb analysed the RT-PCR reads with MiXCR anew, one entry per CDR3 protein. This table holds around 480,000 distinct CDR3 sequences, about 15% found once. The material sequenced was CD4+ T cells sorted from PBMCs, taken around 25 months after vaccination. These receptors all come from a man aged 50-75 years who received an inactivated influenza vaccine. Both conserved end residues are part of each CDR3. Each record gives: clone size, J gene, V gene, D gene, CDR3 DNA, CDR3 protein. D genes are given only for firm matches. Expanded clones are given a class, and other clones once, few, many or no size at all.

clone size: .
J gene: TRBJ2-5
V gene: TRBV20-1
D gene: TRBD2
CDR3 DNA: TGCAGTGCTAGAGACCTACTAGCGGGGGCCGGGAAGACCCAGTACTTC
CDR3 protein: CSARDLLAGAGKTQYF

clone size: .
J gene: TRBJ2-5
V gene: TRBV29-1
D gene: .
CDR3 DNA: TGCAGCGCAACTTCCTCCGGGGAGACCCAGTACTTC
CDR3 protein: CSATSSGETQYF

clone size: few
J gene: TRBJ1-2
V gene: TRBV4-1
D gene: .
CDR3 DNA: TGCGCCAGCAGCCCGGCGGGCGCCGGGGGCCGATACTATGGCTACACCTTC
CDR3 protein: CASSPAGAGGRYYGYTF

clone size: few
J gene: TRBJ2-1
V gene: TRBV12-3/TRBV12-4
D gene: .
CDR3 DNA: TGTGCCAGCATTAACACGGAAATGAATGAGCAGTTCTTC
CDR3 protein: CASINTEMNEQFF

clone size: .
J gene: TRBJ2-1
V gene: TRBV6-1
D gene: .
CDR3 DNA: TGTGCCAGCAGCAAGGGGTTTGGCAATGAGCAGTTCTTC
CDR3 protein: CASSKGFGNEQFF

clone size: .
J gene: TRBJ2-2
V gene: TRBV5-1
D gene: .
CDR3 DNA: TGCGCCAGCAGCTTGGCGGGGCGGAAGAACACCGGGGAGCTGTTTTTT
CDR3 protein: CASSLAGRKNTGELFF

clone size: .
J gene: TRBJ2-1
V gene: TRBV20-1
D gene: .
CDR3 DNA: TGCAGTGCTAAGTACTACAATGAGCAGTTCTTC
CDR3 protein: CSAKYYNEQFF

clone size: .
J gene: TRBJ1-3
V gene: TRBV7-9
D gene: .
CDR3 DNA: TGTGCCAGCAGCTTACGACAGCCGATACCTGGAAACACCATATATTTT
CDR3 protein: CASSLRQPIPGNTIYF

clone size: few
J gene: TRBJ2-1
V gene: TRBV12-5
D gene: TRBD2
CDR3 DNA: TGTGCTAGTGGTTTTAGCGGGAGTAATGAGCAGTTCTTC
CDR3 protein: CASGFSGSNEQFF

clone size: few
J gene: TRBJ2-2
V gene: TRBV7-9
D gene: TRBD1
CDR3 DNA: TGTGCCAGCAGGGCAAGCACAGGGGGGAACACCGGGGAGCTGTTTTTT
CDR3 protein: CASRASTGGNTGELFF

clone size: few
J gene: TRBJ2-5
V gene: TRBV7-3
D gene: TRBD2
CDR3 DNA: TGTGCCAGCAGCTTAGCTAGCGGGAGTGGAGAGACCCAGTACTTC
CDR3 protein: CASSLASGSGETQYF

clone size: few
J gene: TRBJ2-7
V gene: TRBV11-2
D gene: .
CDR3 DNA: TGTGCCAGCAGCCCATTTCGGGGCTACTACCAGCAGTACTTC
CDR3 protein: CASSPFRGYYQQYF

clone size: .
J gene: TRBJ2-7
V gene: TRBV2
D gene: .
CDR3 DNA: TGTGCCAGCAGTGAGTTCCACGGGCCCTACGAGCAGTACTTC
CDR3 protein: CASSEFHGPYEQYF

clone size: .
J gene: TRBJ1-6
V gene: TRBV11-2
D gene: .
CDR3 DNA: TGTGCCAGCAGCTTAGTGGCAGGACCCCTCCACTTT
CDR3 protein: CASSLVAGPLHF

clone size: many
J gene: TRBJ1-1
V gene: TRBV4-3
D gene: .
CDR3 DNA: TGCGCCAGCAGCCAAGATAGCCAGGGTACTGAAGCTTTCTTT
CDR3 protein: CASSQDSQGTEAFF

clone size: many
J gene: TRBJ2-3
V gene: TRBV7-6
D gene: .
CDR3 DNA: TGTGCCAGCAGCTTAGAGGCGAGCACAGATACGCAGTATTTT
CDR3 protein: CASSLEASTDTQYF

clone size: .
J gene: TRBJ2-5
V gene: TRBV5-1
D gene: .
CDR3 DNA: TGCGCCAGCAGCCCTGGCCCTCCGGTAGAGACCCAGTACTTC
CDR3 protein: CASSPGPPVETQYF

clone size: .
J gene: TRBJ1-6
V gene: TRBV12-3/TRBV12-4
D gene: .
CDR3 DNA: TGTGCCAGCAGTTCTAGTAATTCACCCCTCCACTTT
CDR3 protein: CASSSSNSPLHF

clone size: .
J gene: TRBJ2-5
V gene: TRBV18
D gene: TRBD1
CDR3 DNA: TGTGCCAGCTCACCCCGGACAGGGTCGGAAGAGACCCAGTACTTC
CDR3 protein: CASSPRTGSEETQYF

clone size: few
J gene: TRBJ1-1
V gene: TRBV2
D gene: .
CDR3 DNA: TGTGCCAGCAGTGAAGATCGATCCGGAACAGCCAAACCGTTT
CDR3 protein: CASSEDRSGTAKPF

clone size: .
J gene: TRBJ2-2
V gene: TRBV10-1
D gene: .
CDR3 DNA: TGCGCCAGGACCTCCCGCTCCGGGGAGCTGTTTTTT
CDR3 protein: CARTSRSGELFF

clone size: .
J gene: TRBJ1-5
V gene: TRBV10-2
D gene: .
CDR3 DNA: TGCGCCAGCAGCTTTGACAGCCCTTCCAATCAGCCCCAGCATTTT
CDR3 protein: CASSFDSPSNQPQHF

clone size: many
J gene: TRBJ1-2
V gene: TRBV12-3/TRBV12-4
D gene: .
CDR3 DNA: TGTGCCAGCAGTTTACCAGGGCATGGCTACACCTTC
CDR3 protein: CASSLPGHGYTF

clone size: few
J gene: TRBJ2-7
V gene: TRBV29-1
D gene: .
CDR3 DNA: TGCAGCGTTGAATCGAATCAGCATCGGGAGCAGTACTTC
CDR3 protein: CSVESNQHREQYF

clone size: few
J gene: TRBJ1-1
V gene: TRBV27
D gene: TRBD1
CDR3 DNA: TGTGCCAGCAGTTTAGAGGGACAGGGGAACACTGAAGCTTTCTTT
CDR3 protein: CASSLEGQGNTEAFF

clone size: .
J gene: TRBJ2-7
V gene: TRBV2
D gene: TRBD1
CDR3 DNA: TGTGCCAGCAGCGTTGACAGGGGCTATTTTTACGAGCAGTACTTC
CDR3 protein: CASSVDRGYFYEQYF

clone size: .
J gene: TRBJ1-5
V gene: TRBV12-3/TRBV12-4
D gene: .
CDR3 DNA: TGTGCCAGCAGTTTATCAGGGAATGAGCCCCAGCATTTT
CDR3 protein: CASSLSGNEPQHF

clone size: .
J gene: TRBJ2-3
V gene: TRBV5-1
D gene: .
CDR3 DNA: TGCGCCAGCAGCCCTCTAGCGCGTCCTGAAAGGCAGTATTTT
CDR3 protein: CASSPLARPERQYF

clone size: .
J gene: TRBJ1-2
V gene: TRBV18
D gene: .
CDR3 DNA: TGTGCCAGCTCACCCCCTAGCTATGGCTACACCTTC
CDR3 protein: CASSPPSYGYTF

clone size: many
J gene: TRBJ1-2
V gene: TRBV6-2/TRBV6-3
D gene: .
CDR3 DNA: TGTGCCAGCTCTGACAGGACCGATGGCTACACCTTC
CDR3 protein: CASSDRTDGYTF

clone size: few
J gene: TRBJ2-1
V gene: TRBV7-9
D gene: .
CDR3 DNA: TGTGCCAGCAGCCCAACTACCGGGACAAACTACAATGAGCAGTTCTTC
CDR3 protein: CASSPTTGTNYNEQFF